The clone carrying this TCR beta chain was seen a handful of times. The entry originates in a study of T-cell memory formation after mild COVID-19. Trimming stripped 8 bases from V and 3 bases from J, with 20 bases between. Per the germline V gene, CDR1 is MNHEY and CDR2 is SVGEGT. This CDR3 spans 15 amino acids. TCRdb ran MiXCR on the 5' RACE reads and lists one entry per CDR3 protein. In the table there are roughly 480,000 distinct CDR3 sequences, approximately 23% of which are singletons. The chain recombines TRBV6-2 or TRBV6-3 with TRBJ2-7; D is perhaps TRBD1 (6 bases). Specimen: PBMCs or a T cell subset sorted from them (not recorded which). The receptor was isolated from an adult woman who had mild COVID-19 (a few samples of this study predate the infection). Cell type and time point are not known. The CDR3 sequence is CASLDAGTSYYEQYF. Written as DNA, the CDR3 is TGTGCCAGCCTTGACGCCGGGACATCATACTACGAGCAGTACTTC.